These 13 T cell receptor beta chains came from one sample sequenced in a study of T-cell memory formation after mild COVID-19. TCRdb processed the 5' RACE reads anew with MiXCR; each CDR3 protein has one entry. The sample carries tens of thousands of distinct CDR3 sequences, 12% recorded once. Sequencing used PBMCs or a T cell subset sorted from them (not recorded which). Every receptor here comes from a young man who had mild COVID-19 (a few samples of this study predate the infection). Cell type and time point are not known.

This clonotype has at least ten counts. The chain recombines TRBV5-1 with TRBJ2-1; D unclear. The length of the CDR3 is 14 residues. V shed 0 bases and J shed 7 bases, with 11 bases lying between them. Germline loops: CDR1 SGHRS, CDR2 YFSETQ. CDR3 in DNA: TGCGCCAGCAGCTTGGCGAGACGTCATAATGAGCAGTTCTTC. Amino acids: CASSLARRHNEQFF.

The rearrangement links TRBV12-3 or TRBV12-4 to TRBJ1-3; no definite D call. The CDR3 is made up of 13 amino acids. Trimming left V 3 bases short and J 4 bases short, with 7 bases between. In nucleotides, the CDR3 is TGTGCCAGCAGTTTGTCCACCGGAAACACCATATATTTT. Translation: CASSLSTGNTIYF.

This clonotype appeared a few times. The chain has TRBV5-1 and TRBJ1-1, with D unresolved. This CDR3 region has 14 residues. Between the trimmed V and J ends, which lost 0 bases and 0 bases, there was a span of 6 bases. Germline CDR1 and CDR2: SGHRS and YFSETQ. The CDR3 DNA is TGCGCCAGCAGCTTGGCGACATTGAACACTGAAGCTTTCTTT. Its translation is CASSLATLNTEAFF.

This clonotype occurred a few times. V usage is TRBV19 and J usage is TRBJ2-3, with a possible D match to TRBD1 (6 bases). Trimming cost V 6 bases and J 4 bases, with 14 bases left between them. Germline V CDR1 and CDR2: LNHDA, SQIVND (reference sequence). This CDR3 comprises 14 residues. CDR3 sequence: CASRVQGSADTQYF. CDR3 coding DNA: TGTGCCAGTAGGGTACAGGGATCTGCAGATACGCAGTATTTT.

The chain uses TRBV14 and TRBJ2-3, with no clear D. There are 13 residues in the CDR3. Deletions cut 2 bases from V and 3 bases from J, with 6 bases between. CDR1 SGHDN and CDR2 FVKESK come from the germline V gene. In nucleotides, the CDR3 is TGTGCCAGCAGCCAAAGGGCAACAGATACGCAGTATTTT. It is translated as CASSQRATDTQYF.

This clonotype was seen a handful of times. The rearrangement links TRBV12-3 or TRBV12-4 to TRBJ1-2, with D maybe TRBD1 (6 bases). The CDR3 loop spans 13 amino acids. V lost 2 bases and J lost 3, with 7 bases in between. CDR3 in amino acids: CASSLSGDYGYTF. The CDR3 coding sequence is TGTGCCAGCAGTTTATCAGGGGACTATGGCTACACCTTC.

This clonotype was picked up many times. The genes are TRBV3-2 and TRBJ2-3; the table calls TRBD1, which could not be checked here. TRBV3-2 is a known pseudogene. There are 17 residues in the CDR3. The CDR3 loop reads CASSQHLGTGGADTQYF. The CDR3 nucleotides read TGTGCCAGCAGCCAACACCTCGGGACAGGGGGAGCCGATACGCAGTATTTT.

The chain has TRBV7-9 and TRBJ2-5; D might be TRBD1 or TRBD2, each matching 5 bases. Trimming took off 3 bases at V and 4 bases at J, with 15 bases between the two ends. CDR1 SEHNR and CDR2 FQNEAQ come from the germline V gene (reference sequence). The CDR3 has 15 amino acids. CDR3 in amino acids: CASSFGQGSGETQYF. The DNA of the CDR3 is TGTGCCAGCAGCTTCGGTCAGGGAAGCGGAGAGACCCAGTACTTC.

This clonotype was seen at least ten times. The J gene is TRBJ2-2, the V gene TRBV5-1, with 8 nucleotides matching TRBD1. CDR3 length: 14 amino acids. Germline trimming cut 3 bases from V and 7 bases from J; bases unmatched to any gene: 5. CDR1 SGHRS and CDR2 YFSETQ come from the germline V gene. CDR3 in DNA: TGCGCCAGCAGCTATGACAGGGGCGACGGGGAGCTGTTTTTT. Translation: CASSYDRGDGELFF.

This clonotype came up many times. V and J are TRBV6-2 or TRBV6-3 and TRBJ2-5; weak D call: TRBD1 (6 bases). CDR1 and CDR2 from the germline V gene are MNHEY and SVGEGT. CDR3 length equals 16 residues. Trimming removed 7 bases at V and 6 bases at J, with 24 bases between. In nucleotides, the CDR3 is TGTGCCAGCACTCCTGTCCCCGACAGGCATAGTAAGACCCAGTACTTC. Its protein product is CASTPVPDRHSKTQYF.

This clonotype was counted only a few times. This rearrangement joins TRBV6-1 to TRBJ2-2; D possibly corresponds to TRBD1 (7 bases). Per germline, CDR1 MNHNS and CDR2 SASEGT. This CDR3 has 14 amino acids. V lost 2 bases to trimming and J lost 6 bases, with 10 bases between them. CDR3 protein: CASSERRGPGELFF. CDR3 coding DNA: TGTGCCAGCAGTGAACGGAGGGGGCCCGGGGAGCTGTTTTTT.

The chain recombines TRBV25-1 with TRBJ1-4; D call uncertain. This CDR3 region has 14 residues. Deletions cut 3 bases from V and 3 bases from J, with 8 bases between. Germline assignment: CDR1 MGHDK and CDR2 SYGVNS. DNA for the CDR3: TGTGCCAGCAGTGATATACAGTCTAATGAAAAACTGTTTTTT. As protein: CASSDIQSNEKLFF.

This chain joins TRBV7-2 and TRBJ1-4; 9 bases fit TRBD1. CDR3 length equals 16 residues. Per the germline V gene, CDR1 is SGHTA and CDR2 is FQGNSA. The junction had 5 bases not matched to a gene; V was cut back by 1 base and J by 5 bases. CDR3 protein: CASSLVWGTGNEKLFF. The DNA of the CDR3 is TGTGCCAGCAGCTTAGTTTGGGGGACAGGGAATGAAAAACTGTTTTTT.